The 22 T cell receptor beta chains listed next were all sequenced from one sample in a study of blood T cells in healthy people across ages. Then a second PCR, running roughly 7 to 11 cycles, was carried out with a sample-barcoded 5' primer and a J-beta primer mix. Via MiXCR, TCRdb re-called the 5' RACE reads, giving one row per CDR3 protein. The repertoire includes roughly 1,800,000 distinct CDR3 sequences, roughly 52% of them detected once, and more than 2% sits in the top ten. Sequenced material: blood. All receptors come from a woman aged 40-49 years in good health.

The gene calls are TRBV9 and TRBJ2-4, with 9 positions matching TRBD1. Trimming removed 0 bases from V and 0 bases from J; junction bases left unmatched: 1. In germline, CDR1 is SGDLS, CDR2 YYNGEE. The CDR3 spans 16 residues. CDR3: CASSVGDRVAKNIQYF. The DNA for the CDR3 is TGTGCCAGCAGCGTAGGGGACAGGGTAGCCAAAAACATTCAGTACTTC.

The gene calls are TRBV4-1 and TRBJ2-6; TRBD1 matches at 10 bases. The CDR3 loop spans 15 amino acids. In germline, CDR1 is MGHRA, CDR2 YSYEKL. The trim removed 3 bases at V and 8 bases at J, leaving 4 bases unmatched. The CDR3 DNA sequence: TGCGCCAGCAGCCAGGGGACAGGGGCCCCCAACGTCCTGACTTTC. Translated: CASSQGTGAPNVLTF.

The chain joins TRBV6-2 or TRBV6-3 to TRBJ1-6, with 9 bases identical to TRBD1. With 5 bases clipped from V and 9 bases from J, the junction kept 11 bases outside the gene matches. The germline gives CDR1 MNHEY, CDR2 SVGEGT. The CDR3 extends over 16 amino acids. CDR3 in DNA: TGTGCCAGCAGTCCGGTCCTCGGACAGGGGAGTTCACCCCTCCACTTT. It encodes CASSPVLGQGSSPLHF.

This clonotype came up a few times. The chain links TRBV6-5 to TRBJ1-6; D is unresolved. This CDR3 region has 14 residues. The V end was cut by 4 bases, the J end by 2 bases, with 6 bases between. Germline V gene sequence: CDR1 MNHEY, CDR2 SVGAGI. The CDR3 bases are TGTGCCAGCAGTTGGACGGCCTATAATTCACCCCTCCACTTT. It yields the protein CASSWTAYNSPLHF.

The genes are TRBV15 and TRBJ2-2; D is uncertain. The CDR3 has 13 amino acids. Trimming left V 0 bases short and J 7 bases short, with 6 bases between. Germline V CDR1 and CDR2: LNHNV, YYDKDF (reference sequence). This chain's CDR3 is CATSRDEVGELFF. The CDR3 nucleotides read TGTGCCACCAGCAGAGATGAGGTCGGGGAGCTGTTTTTT.

This clonotype was observed a handful of times. The chain is built from TRBV20-1 and TRBJ2-1, with D perhaps TRBD2 (6 bases). The germline gives CDR1 DFQATT, CDR2 SNEGSKA (reference sequence). V was clipped by 3 bases and J by 7 bases, with 10 bases between them. There are 12 residues in the CDR3. In nucleotides, the CDR3 is TGCAGTGCTAGTCTACGGGAGAATGAGCAGTTCTTC. Its protein is CSASLRENEQFF.

The gene calls are TRBV6-1 and TRBJ2-3; 13 bases are shared with TRBD2. Germline CDR1 reads MNHNS; CDR2 reads SASEGT. V shed 6 bases and J 0 bases; nucleotides not matched to a gene: 18. The CDR3 spans 21 residues. CDR3 DNA sequence: TGTGCCAGCAGGAAAAGACTAGCGGGGGGCGAGGCGGTCCATAGCACAGATACGCAGTATTTT. It yields the protein CASRKRLAGGEAVHSTDTQYF.

V is TRBV6-6 and J is TRBJ2-7; D is undetermined. Trimming took 7 bases from V and 4 from J, leaving 11 bases between them. The CDR3 consists of 12 residues. The germline gives CDR1 MNHNY, CDR2 SVGAGI (reference sequence). CDR3 bases: TGTGCCAGCAAGGCCCCCAGATACGAGCAGTACTTC. Amino acid sequence: CASKAPRYEQYF.

The chain is built from TRBV6-2 or TRBV6-3 and TRBJ1-4, with D tentatively TRBD1 (6 bases). The CDR3 has 14 residues. The V end was cut by 2 bases, the J end by 8 bases, with 12 bases between. Germline V lookup: CDR1 MNHEY, CDR2 SVGEGT. CDR3 bases: TGTGCCAGCAGTTACGACGGCGGGGGCGAAAAACTGTTTTTT. Its protein is CASSYDGGGEKLFF.

In the case of this clonotype: As the CDR3 is not closed by the conserved phenylalanine or tryptophan, this likely results from a read error. This chain uses TRBV4-3 with TRBJ2-7, with no clear D. CDR3 length: 15 residues. CDR1 is LGHNA and CDR2 is YSLEER in the germline V gene. V was shortened by 4 bases and J by 2 bases, with 15 bases between the two germline ends. The CDR3 reads CASSRNPGGTYEQYI. Here the CDR3 DNA reads TGCGCCAGCAGCCGGAACCCGGGCGGCACCTACGAGCAGTACATC.

This chain uses TRBV5-6 with TRBJ2-1; a weak D match, TRBD2 (5 bases). This CDR3 has 14 residues. Per the germline V gene, CDR1 is SGHDT and CDR2 is YYEEEE. The V end lost 2 bases, the J end lost 3 bases, and 9 bases lay between the germline ends. CDR3 DNA: TGTGCCAGCAGCTTCGGGAAGCACTACAATGAGCAGTTCTTC. This translates into CASSFGKHYNEQFF.

This chain joins TRBV2 and TRBJ1-2, with D hard to call. Germline V gene lookup returns CDR1 SNHLY and CDR2 FYNNEI. This CDR3 has 11 residues. V dropped 6 bases and J dropped 4 bases, with 6 bases sitting between them. The chain's CDR3 is CASSPVYGYTF. For the CDR3, the DNA is TGTGCCAGCAGCCCAGTCTATGGCTACACCTTC. Together with reference TRBV2 and TRBJ1-2, the CDR3 gives the full variable domain: EPEVTQTPSHQVTQMGQEVILRCVPISNHLYFYWYRQILGQKVEFLVSFYNNEISEKSEIFDDQFSVERPDGSNFTLKIRSTKLEDSAMYFCASSPVYGYTFGSGTRLTVV.

This clonotype showed up just a few times. This chain uses TRBV29-1 with TRBJ2-7; no clear D. The germline V gene encodes CDR1 SQVTM and CDR2 ANQGSEA. Trimming took off 6 bases at V and 4 bases at J, with 10 bases between the two ends. The CDR3 is made up of 11 amino acids. DNA for the CDR3: TGCAGCGTCTACAACAATTACGAGCAGTACTTC. This encodes CSVYNNYEQYF.

V usage is TRBV12-3 or TRBV12-4 and J usage is TRBJ1-2; perhaps TRBD1 as D (5 bases). The CDR3 is made up of 15 amino acids. The ends were cut back, 6 bases at V and 8 bases at J, with 22 bases in the middle. CDR3 sequence reads: CASSLRGLLIMGYTF. The CDR3 region has the DNA TGTGCCAGCAGCCTTAGGGGACTCCTGATAATGGGCTACACCTTC.

This clonotype appeared once. This chain links TRBV5-1 with TRBJ2-7; tentatively, D is TRBD2 (5 bases). V was clipped by 3 bases and J by 11 bases, with 21 bases between them. The germline gives CDR1 SGHRS, CDR2 YFSETQ. This CDR3 region has 14 residues. In DNA, the CDR3 is TGCGCCAGCAGCTCCGAGGGCCCCTCAGGTGAGGAGTACTTC. Amino acids: CASSSEGPSGEEYF. The entire variable domain, with the rest obtained from reference TRBV5-1 and TRBJ2-7, is as follows: KAGVTQTPRYLIKTRGQQVTLSCSPISGHRSVSWYQQTPGQGLQFLFEYFSETQRNKGNFPGRFSGRQFSNSRSEMNVSTLELGDSALYLCASSSEGPSGEEYFGPGTRLTVT.

The chain employs TRBV11-2 and TRBJ1-6; 9 positions match TRBD1. CDR1 SGHAT and CDR2 FQNNGV come from the germline V gene. V gave up 6 bases and J gave up 2 bases; unmatched junction bases: 5. CDR3 length equals 16 residues. The CDR3 sequence: CASRNRDRAYNSPLHF. Written as DNA, the CDR3 is TGTGCCAGCAGAAACCGGGACAGGGCCTATAATTCACCCCTCCACTTT.

This clonotype was found a few times. The chain couples TRBV6-6 to TRBJ2-1, with a weak D call TRBD1 (7 bases). With 4 bases removed from V and 6 bases from J, the gap between germline ends came to 10 bases. The CDR3 extends over 13 amino acids. Germline-derived CDR1 and CDR2 are MNHNY and SVGAGI (reference sequence). The CDR3 DNA follows: TGTGCCAGCAGTTGGAGGGACAGCAATGAGCAGTTCTTC. This sequence encodes CASSWRDSNEQFF.

The chain carries TRBV6-2 or TRBV6-3 and TRBJ2-5; D may be TRBD1 (8 bases). In germline, CDR1 is MNHEY, CDR2 SVGEGT. V dropped 2 bases and J dropped 1 base, with 17 bases sitting between them. The CDR3 runs 17 residues. This CDR3 is CASSYGRDRISQETQYF. The CDR3 bases are TGTGCCAGCAGTTACGGGAGGGACAGGATCAGCCAAGAGACCCAGTACTTC.

This clonotype has only a few counts. The rearrangement uses TRBV7-9 and TRBJ2-5; D unclear. This CDR3 region has 13 residues. Trimming pared 5 bases from V and 9 bases from J, leaving 16 bases between. Per germline, CDR1 SEHNR and CDR2 FQNEAQ (reference sequence). In nucleotides, the CDR3 is TGTGCCAGCAGCCAAGGCAGCCGAAGGCCCCAGTACTTC. This encodes CASSQGSRRPQYF.

J is TRBJ1-5 and V is TRBV20-1; D gene ambiguous. V gave up 5 bases and J gave up 4 bases, with 9 bases separating them. The CDR3 is 12 residues long. Germline V CDR1 and CDR2: DFQATT, SNEGSKA (reference sequence). The DNA for the CDR3 is TGCAGTGCTGTTCTACGGAATCAGCCCCAGCATTTT. Translation: CSAVLRNQPQHF.

The genes are TRBV12-3 or TRBV12-4 and TRBJ1-6; D is undetermined. The ends were cut back, 1 base at V and 7 bases at J, with 5 bases in the middle. The CDR3 is 13 amino acids. The CDR3 region has the DNA TGTGCCAGCAGTTTAGGGGAGAATTCACCCCTCCACTTT. Amino acid sequence: CASSLGENSPLHF.

This chain connects TRBV12-3 or TRBV12-4 to TRBJ2-2; 12 bases agree with TRBD1. This CDR3 region has 15 residues. The trim removed 1 base at V and 9 bases at J, leaving 3 bases unmatched. The DNA for the CDR3 is TGTGCCAGCAGTTTAGGGGGGACAGGGGGCCGGGAGCTGTTTTTT. This gives the protein CASSLGGTGGRELFF.